This TCR beta chain was obtained from a study of blood T cell repertoires in COVID-19. Germline CDR1 reads LGHNA; CDR2 reads YNFKEQ. The V end was cut by 1 base, the J end by 8 bases, with 11 bases between. The CDR3 runs 13 residues. Participant reports of clinical history set cohort assignment. As processed by the authors: Estimated nucleated cell counts came from reference gene primer amplification. Generated by immunoSEQ multiplex PCR, the TCRdb table keeps only in-frame clones and is missing some. That table is the source of V, J and clone size, and D and trimming were worked out from the DNA. The table has 160,000 or so clones, about 79% seen once.

The sample taken for sequencing was PBMCs or T cells enriched from blood (not recorded which). This receptor was identified in a man aged 50 or older who had recovered from COVID-19. J is TRBJ1-2 and V is TRBV4-2; D possibly corresponds to TRBD1 (6 bases). As DNA, the CDR3 is TGTGCCAGCAGCCAAGGGACAGCGACGGGCTACACCTTC. It specifies CASSQGTATGYTF.